These T cell receptor beta chains were read from a single sample in a study of blood T cell repertoires in COVID-19. TCRdb keeps only in-frame clones here, not all; method: immunoSEQ multiplex PCR. The table has more than 65,000 clones, approximately 82% seen once. The sequencing input was peripheral blood. The receptors originated from a human donor in a cohort sampled during active COVID-19. Both conserved end residues are part of each CDR3. A D gene is named only where the DNA matches it firmly. The size entry is marked missing in some rows and otherwise reads once, few, many or a size class.

D	V	size	J	CDR3	DNA
-	TRBV4-3	-	TRBJ2-7	CASSLSGDEQYF	TGCGCCAGCAGCCTCTCCGGGGACGAGCAGTACTTC
TRBD1	TRBV6-5	-	TRBJ2-7	CASSYFTDRGIEQYF	TGTGCCAGCAGTTACTTCACCGACAGGGGCATCGAGCAGTACTTC
TRBD1	TRBV18	-	TRBJ1-1	CASSPRDREAFF	TGTGCCAGCTCACCTCGGGACAGAGAAGCTTTCTTT
-	TRBV4-3	-	TRBJ2-5	CASSQEPQGTQYF	TGCGCCAGCAGCCAAGAACCACAGGGAACCCAGTACTTC
-	TRBV18	few	TRBJ2-3	CASSPGTGIVATDTQYF	TGTGCCAGCTCACCGGGAACAGGAATCGTTGCCACAGATACGCAGTATTTT
TRBD1	TRBV28	-	TRBJ1-2	CASSPGGWNYGYTF	TGTGCCAGCAGTCCAGGGGGTTGGAACTATGGCTACACCTTC
TRBD1	TRBV6-5	-	TRBJ1-3	CASSNDREAGNTIYF	TGTGCCAGCAGTAACGACAGGGAGGCTGGAAACACCATATATTTT
-	TRBV21-1	-	TRBJ2-7	CASSKALLPGVDSYEQYF	TGTGCCAGCAGCAAAGCGCTTTTACCAGGGGTCGACTCCTACGAGCAGTACTTC
-	TRBV11-2	-	TRBJ2-5	CASSNRDQYF	TGTGCCAGCAGTAACAGAGACCAGTACTTC
TRBD1	TRBV4-3	-	TRBJ2-3	CASSQGTVTDTQYF	TGCGCCAGCAGCCAGGGGACAGTCACAGATACGCAGTATTTT
-	TRBV5-8	-	TRBJ1-2	CASSLHRENYGYTF	TGTGCCAGCAGCTTACACCGGGAGAACTATGGCTACACCTTC
-	TRBV13	-	TRBJ1-1	CASSLERGTEAFF	TGTGCCAGCAGCTTAGAACGGGGCACTGAAGCTTTCTTT
TRBD1	TRBV6-5	few	TRBJ1-2	CASRRDRGPYGYTF	TGTGCCAGCAGACGGGACAGGGGCCCCTATGGCTACACCTTC
-	TRBV4-1	-	TRBJ2-7	CASSLLQGDEQYF	TGCGCCAGCAGCCTTTTACAGGGAGACGAGCAGTACTTC
-	TRBV7-9	-	TRBJ2-7	CASSQTGGFRSSEQYF	TGTGCCAGCAGTCAAACTGGGGGGTTTAGGTCGAGCGAGCAGTACTTC
-	TRBV27	-	TRBJ1-2	CASSLGEDYGYTF	TGTGCCAGCAGTTTAGGGGAGGACTATGGCTACACCTTC
-	TRBV11-2	-	TRBJ2-7	CASSPTQGYEQYF	TGTGCCAGCAGCCCTACTCAGGGCTACGAGCAGTACTTC
-	TRBV5-1	-	TRBJ2-7	CASSLAAGPLRVEQYF	TGCGCCAGCAGCTTGGCGGCGGGGCCTCTAAGGGTCGAGCAGTACTTC
-	TRBV7-2	once	TRBJ1-5	CASSLGGGNQPQHF	TGTGCCAGCAGCTTAGGGGGAGGGAATCAGCCCCAGCATTTT
-	TRBV6-4	few	TRBJ2-6	CASSDDGAGANVLTF	TGTGCCAGCAGTGATGACGGGGCTGGGGCCAACGTCCTGACTTTC
-	TRBV28	-	TRBJ2-7	CASTIALTYEQYF	TGTGCCAGCACAATAGCGCTGACCTACGAGCAGTACTTC
TRBD1	TRBV27	-	TRBJ2-7	CASRDVGTGNYEQYF	TGTGCCAGCAGGGACGTCGGGACAGGTAACTACGAGCAGTACTTC
-	TRBV29-1	-	TRBJ2-7	CSVEGLLGAEQYF	TGCAGCGTTGAAGGTTTACTGGGAGCCGAGCAGTACTTC
TRBD1	TRBV18	-	TRBJ2-3	CASSPGQGTDTQYF	TGTGCCAGCTCCCCGGGACAGGGCACAGATACGCAGTATTTT
-	TRBV3-1/TRBV3-2	-	TRBJ2-3	CASSRGGPSTDTQYF	TGTGCCAGCAGCCGCGGGGGCCCGAGCACAGATACGCAGTATTTT
-	TRBV19	-	TRBJ2-4	CASSGSGLAKNIQYF	TGTGCCAGTAGTGGGTCAGGGCTAGCCAAAAACATTCAGTACTTC
-	TRBV19	few	TRBJ2-7	CASSMDPGNWAYEQYF	TGTGCCAGTAGTATGGACCCAGGGAACTGGGCGTACGAGCAGTACTTC
TRBD1	TRBV5-1	-	TRBJ2-7	CASSLAETGIQQYF	TGCGCCAGCAGCTTGGCGGAGACAGGGATCCAGCAGTACTTC
-	TRBV4-1	-	TRBJ1-2	CASSQSLGQNYGYTF	TGCGCCAGCAGCCAAAGCCTTGGACAGAACTATGGCTACACCTTC
TRBD1	TRBV27	-	TRBJ2-7	CASSLARGPKQYF	TGTGCCAGCAGTTTAGCCAGGGGGCCCAAGCAGTACTTC
-	TRBV2	once	TRBJ1-4	CASSETPGPGKLFF	TGTGCCAGCAGTGAAACCCCAGGGCCCGGAAAACTGTTTTTT
TRBD1	TRBV5-4	-	TRBJ2-7	CASSPDRGVSYEQYF	TGTGCCAGCAGCCCGGACAGGGGTGTCTCCTACGAGCAGTACTTC
-	TRBV18	-	TRBJ1-2	CASSPDGQLYGYTF	TGTGCCAGCTCACCGGATGGACAGCTTTATGGCTACACCTTC
TRBD1	TRBV19	-	TRBJ1-6	CASSLTGDRVLSPLHF	TGTGCCAGTAGTCTAACTGGAGACAGGGTACTTTCACCCCTCCACTTT
-	TRBV29-1	-	TRBJ1-5	CSVVGRENQPQHF	TGCAGCGTTGTGGGGCGGGAGAATCAGCCCCAGCATTTT
-	TRBV4-3	once	TRBJ1-2	CANPTEAYHGYTF	TGCGCCAACCCGACAGAGGCCTACCATGGCTACACCTTC
TRBD1	TRBV3-1/TRBV3-2	-	TRBJ1-2	CASSQGDRGYTF	TGTGCCAGCAGCCAAGGGGACAGGGGCTACACCTTC
-	TRBV30	few	TRBJ1-2	CAWMIGAERGGYTF	TGTGCCTGGATGATTGGGGCCGAGCGGGGTGGCTACACCTTC
TRBD1	TRBV5-1	-	TRBJ1-1	CASSYGQGAMNTEAFF	TGCGCCAGCAGCTACGGACAGGGGGCTATGAACACTGAAGCTTTCTTT
-	TRBV11-1	-	TRBJ2-1	CASSLDRTSEQFF	TGTGCCAGCAGCTTAGACAGGACCAGCGAGCAGTTCTTC
TRBD1	TRBV18	-	TRBJ1-2	CASSPPNLGQGLGYTF	TGTGCCAGCTCACCACCTAATTTGGGACAGGGACTAGGCTACACCTTC
-	TRBV18	-	TRBJ1-1	CASSPSGAPEAFF	TGTGCCAGCTCACCATCAGGGGCCCCTGAAGCTTTCTTT
TRBD1	TRBV10-3	-	TRBJ2-1	CAIVQGAGEQFF	TGTGCCATTGTACAGGGGGCAGGTGAGCAGTTCTTC
-	TRBV3-1/TRBV3-2	-	TRBJ1-1	CASSQILGNTEAFF	TGTGCCAGCAGCCAAATACTAGGGAACACTGAAGCTTTCTTT
TRBD1	TRBV5-6	-	TRBJ2-1	CASSLEQGNHYNEQFF	TGTGCCAGCAGCTTGGAACAGGGGAATCACTACAATGAGCAGTTCTTC
TRBD2	TRBV6-2/TRBV6-3	-	TRBJ2-7	CASSYGLGDHSYEQYF	TGTGCCAGCAGTTACGGACTAGGCGACCACTCCTACGAGCAGTACTTC
-	TRBV4-1	-	TRBJ2-5	CASSIRGRPETQYF	TGCGCCAGCAGCATTCGGGGTAGGCCAGAGACCCAGTACTTC
-	TRBV21-1	-	TRBJ2-3	CASKRLAGGPHSTDTQYF	TGTGCCAGCAAACGACTAGCGGGGGGGCCTCATAGCACAGATACGCAGTATTTT
TRBD1	TRBV6-2/TRBV6-3	-	TRBJ2-7	CASSYTDRDRGPYEQYF	TGTGCCAGCAGTTACACCGACCGGGACAGGGGGCCCTACGAGCAGTACTTC